Following are 10 T cell receptor beta chains from one sample sequenced in a study of T cells in Graves' hyperthyroidism and ophthalmopathy (dated by TCRdb to between 2018 and 2020). Library generation was performed with multiplex PCR. Sequencing instrument: Illumina HiSeq 2000. The TCR beta CDR3 regions were amplified from the RNA transcripts. For the first round of RT-PCR on the TCR CDR3, the HTBI primer set was used together with the Qiagen OneStep RT-PCR kit. The public reads were run again by TCRdb, first through fastp at Q25 and then through MiXCR, and only productive beta chains were kept. Rows merge per CDR3 protein into single entries with the most common DNA and genes. The sample data list 500,000 or so distinct CDR3 sequences, and over 15% of these were observed just once. The ten biggest clones cover approximately 16% of the sample. Sequencing was performed on blood. The source is a woman in her late teens or twenties with Graves' ophthalmopathy.

The rearrangement uses TRBV7-9 and TRBJ2-1, with 12 bases that match TRBD2. This CDR3 comprises 18 residues. Germline assignment: CDR1 SEHNR and CDR2 FQNEAQ (reference sequence). V gave up 5 bases and J gave up 6 bases; unmatched junction bases: 14. The CDR3, as DNA: TGTGCCAGCAGCCCCCCGAGGCTAGCGGGAGGGCCCTCCAATGAGCAGTTCTTC. Translated: CASSPPRLAGGPSNEQFF. Full variable domain (missing parts from reference TRBV7-9 and TRBJ2-1): DTGVSQNPRHKITKRGQNVTFRCDPISEHNRLYWYRQTLGQGPEFLTYFQNEAQLEKSRLLSDRFSAERPKGSFSTLEIQRTEQGDSAMYLCASSPPRLAGGPSNEQFFGPGTRLTVL.

This clonotype was detected many times. CDR3 sequence: CASSFSGSDDNEQFF. The CDR3 DNA follows: TGTGCCAGCAGTTTTAGCGGGAGTGATGACAATGAGCAGTTCTTC. This chain links TRBV28 with TRBJ2-1; 9 bases match TRBD2. Per the germline V gene, CDR1 is MDHEN and CDR2 is SYDVKM. The CDR3 has 15 amino acids. V gave up 3 bases and J gave up 5 bases; unmatched junction bases: 5.

The chain employs TRBV4-1 and TRBJ1-6; possible D gene TRBD1, 5 bases. Deletions cut 4 bases from V and 0 bases from J, with 13 bases between. Germline loops: CDR1 MGHRA, CDR2 YSYEKL. The CDR3 extends over 17 amino acids. CDR3: CASSPTGDSSYNSPLHF. For the CDR3, the DNA is TGCGCCAGCAGCCCCACGGGGGATAGCTCCTATAATTCACCCCTCCACTTT.

At least ten counts were recorded for this clonotype. V usage is TRBV12-3 or TRBV12-4 and J usage is TRBJ2-5; TRBD1 aligns across 11 bases. The CDR3 is made up of 14 amino acids. Trimming at V came to 5 bases and at J to 9 bases, leaving 8 bases not matched to a gene. The CDR3 sequence is CASSPDRGQEAQYF. CDR3 DNA sequence: TGTGCCAGCAGTCCGGACAGGGGGCAGGAGGCCCAGTACTTC.

This CDR3 is CASSASGGAGYNEQFF. CDR3 sequence (DNA): TGTGCCAGCAGCGCTAGCGGGGGGGCGGGTTACAATGAGCAGTTCTTC. The genes are TRBV7-6 and TRBJ2-1, with 12 bases that match TRBD2. This CDR3 has 16 residues. From germline, CDR1 is SGHVS and CDR2 FNYEAQ. Germline trimming cut 5 bases from V and 4 bases from J; bases unmatched to any gene: 6.

This clonotype was counted ten times or more. This sequence joins TRBV6-1 and TRBJ1-1; no clear D. Germline loops: CDR1 MNHNS, CDR2 SASEGT. Trimming removed 8 bases at V and 0 bases at J, with 10 bases between. The CDR3 runs 13 residues. The CDR3 loop reads CASLIKLNTEAFF. The CDR3 DNA sequence: TGTGCCAGCCTAATAAAGTTGAACACTGAAGCTTTCTTT.

The chain links TRBV6-1 to TRBJ1-1, with D perhaps TRBD1 (6 bases). CDR3 size: 15 residues. V lost 7 bases and J 3 bases, leaving 18 bases between the germline ends. Germline CDR1 and CDR2: MNHNS and SASEGT. The CDR3 sequence is CASTPGGWPDTEAFF. CDR3 nucleotides: TGTGCCAGCACCCCGGGGGGCTGGCCGGACACTGAAGCTTTCTTT.

This clonotype has only a few counts. The chain uses TRBV5-6 and TRBJ2-7, with D unclear. This CDR3 comprises 13 residues. V lost 3 bases and J lost 7, with 14 bases in between. CDR1 SGHDT and CDR2 YYEEEE come from the germline V gene. In nucleotides, the CDR3 is TGTGCCAGCAGCTATGACCGGGTACAGGAGCAGTACTTC. It translates to CASSYDRVQEQYF.

As concerns this clonotype: A junction boundary mismatches the germline segment, possibly from a read error. The rearrangement joins TRBV7-2 to TRBJ2-5; maybe TRBD2 (6 bases). Germline V CDR1 and CDR2: SGHTA, FQGNSA. The CDR3 spans 15 residues. The CDR3 coding sequence is TGCGCCAGCAGCCCCCGGGATGGGGGGCAAGAGACCCAGTACTTC. It is translated as CASSPRDGGQETQYF.

This chain uses TRBV5-6 with TRBJ1-6; unclear D gene. CDR3 length equals 16 residues. Germline values: CDR1 SGHDT, CDR2 YYEEEE. V lost 2 bases, J lost 0 bases, and 9 bases lay in between. The CDR3 is CASSFDQSSYNSPLHF. In nucleotides, the CDR3 is TGTGCCAGCAGCTTTGACCAGAGCTCCTATAATTCACCCCTCCACTTT.